These 18 T cell receptor beta chains came from one sample sequenced in a study of T-cell memory formation after mild COVID-19. A single record per CDR3 protein comes from TCRdb applying MiXCR to the 5' RACE reads. The profile shows approximately 300,000 distinct CDR3 sequences, roughly 8.2% of them singletons. Sequencing used PBMCs or a T cell subset sorted from them (not recorded which). The receptors shown here come from a man in his late teens or twenties who had mild COVID-19 (a few samples of this study predate the infection). Cell type and time point are not known.

On this clonotype: An end of the junction does not agree with germline; a read error may underlie this. The chain carries TRBV5-1 and TRBJ1-1; 10 positions match TRBD1. The germline V gene has CDR1 SGHRS and CDR2 YFSETQ. This CDR3 spans 16 amino acids. CDR3 region: CASCLVGQGVGTEAFF. Written as DNA, the CDR3 is TGCGCCAGCTGCTTGGTTGGACAGGGGGTCGGGACTGAAGCTTTCTTT. Variable domain in full (rest from reference TRBV5-1 and TRBJ1-1): KAGVTQTPRYLIKTRGQQVTLSCSPISGHRSVSWYQQTPGQGLQFLFEYFSETQRNKGNFPGRFSGRQFSNSRSEMNVSTLELGDSALYLCASCLVGQGVGTEAFFGQGTRLTVV.

The rearrangement uses TRBV4-1 and TRBJ1-2, with D maybe TRBD1 (6 bases). Germline V gene data show CDR1 as MGHRA and CDR2 as YSYEKL. This CDR3 has 16 amino acids. Trimming removed 6 bases at V and 13 bases at J, with 30 bases between. CDR3 loop: CASRDWGARDVGMSTF. CDR3 in DNA: TGCGCCAGCAGAGACTGGGGGGCCAGAGACGTGGGAATGTCCACCTTC.

This clonotype appeared many times. The chain combines TRBV20-1 with TRBJ2-3; TRBD1 is a possible D gene (5 bases). CDR1 DFQATT and CDR2 SNEGSKA come from the germline V gene (reference sequence). This CDR3 is built from 13 residues. V was clipped by 3 bases and J by 5 bases, with 12 bases between them. CDR3 in DNA: TGCAGTGCTAGGGGGCCTTGGGGAGATACGCAGTATTTT. Amino acids: CSARGPWGDTQYF.

The genes are TRBV27 and TRBJ1-2; 9 bases are shared with TRBD1. The CDR3 is 13 residues long. Germline V CDR1 and CDR2: MNHEY, SMNVEV (reference sequence). V lost 5 bases and J lost 5; bases outside the gene matches: 3. The chain's CDR3 is CASSTGGGYGYTF. As DNA, the CDR3 is TGTGCCAGCAGTACAGGGGGCGGATATGGCTACACCTTC.

This clonotype showed up many times. The chain couples TRBV12-3 or TRBV12-4 to TRBJ1-2, with D unresolved. V lost 8 bases and J 7 bases, leaving 17 bases between the germline ends. CDR3 length equals 13 residues. In DNA, the CDR3 is TGTGCCAGCCGCCCTTTAGGGATAAGTGGCTACACCTTC. It encodes CASRPLGISGYTF.

This clonotype was seen repeatedly, ten times or more. The chain is built from TRBV12-3 or TRBV12-4 and TRBJ2-7; 7 bases align to TRBD1. CDR3 length equals 11 residues. Trimming cost V 6 bases and J 9 bases; bases outside gene matches: 5. CDR3 DNA sequence: TGTGCCAGCAGGACAACAGGGGTGCAGTACTTC. Translating it yields CASRTTGVQYF.

J is TRBJ2-2 and V is TRBV9; 8 bases map to TRBD2. CDR1 SGDLS and CDR2 YYNGEE come from the germline V gene. There are 17 residues in the CDR3. V lost 3 bases and J lost 0; bases outside the gene matches: 7. Here the CDR3 reads CASSGGGSGANTGELFF. The CDR3 bases are TGTGCCAGCAGCGGTGGTGGTAGCGGGGCGAACACCGGGGAGCTGTTTTTT.

The chain joins TRBV7-2 to TRBJ2-7, with a possible D match to TRBD1 (6 bases). CDR1 SGHTA and CDR2 FQGNSA come from the germline V gene. V was clipped by 5 bases and J by 2 bases, with 13 bases between them. The length of the CDR3 is 14 residues. The CDR3 DNA is TGTGCCAGCAGCCTCCAGGGGAGTACCTACGAGCAGTACTTC. Residues: CASSLQGSTYEQYF.

This clonotype was detected many times. The rearrangement joins TRBV4-3 to TRBJ2-4; unclear D gene. This CDR3 is built from 16 residues. CDR1 and CDR2 from the germline V gene are LGHNA and YSLEER. V lost 0 bases and J lost 1, with 10 bases in between. The CDR3 loop reads CASSQDPLGAKNIQYF. The CDR3 DNA reads as TGCGCCAGCAGCCAAGACCCGCTCGGGGCCAAAAACATTCAGTACTTC.

This clonotype was observed a few times. The chain combines TRBV7-9 with TRBJ2-1; D is unresolved. V was shortened by 7 bases and J by 6 bases, with 16 bases between the two germline ends. In germline, CDR1 is SEHNR, CDR2 FQNEAQ (reference sequence). The CDR3 length is 14 residues. CDR3 nucleotide sequence: TGTGCCAGCACCAGATCACTGGAAGGCAATGAGCAGTTCTTC. It is translated as CASTRSLEGNEQFF.

The chain links TRBV12-3 or TRBV12-4 to TRBJ2-5; 7 bases are shared with TRBD2. V was clipped by 5 bases and J by 0 bases; unmatched bases: 6. This CDR3 contains 15 residues. The CDR3 sequence: CASSGAGPYQETQYF. CDR3 nucleotides: TGTGCCAGCAGTGGAGCGGGGCCGTACCAAGAGACCCAGTACTTC.

This clonotype was seen a handful of times. This chain connects TRBV9 to TRBJ2-3, with 9 bases that match TRBD1. Per germline, CDR1 SGDLS and CDR2 YYNGEE. This CDR3 region has 17 residues. The trim removed 4 bases at V and 3 bases at J, leaving 12 bases unmatched. CDR3 in amino acids: CASSPRPGQGDTDTQYF. The CDR3 coding sequence is TGTGCCAGCAGCCCCAGACCGGGACAGGGAGATACAGATACGCAGTATTTT.

This clonotype turned up a few times. The genes are TRBV6-6 and TRBJ2-7; either TRBD1 or TRBD2 may fit D (5 bases each). The germline gives CDR1 MNHNY, CDR2 SVGAGI (reference sequence). Trimming left V 7 bases short and J 5 bases short, with 15 bases between. CDR3 length: 13 residues. CDR3 coding DNA: TGTGCCAGCAAGGGACGCTTTCCCCACGAGCAGTACGTC. The encoded protein is CASKGRFPHEQYV.

The V and J genes are TRBV29-1 and TRBJ1-2, with D maybe TRBD1 (6 bases). CDR3 length: 12 residues. Per germline, CDR1 SQVTM and CDR2 ANQGSEA. The ends were cut back, 6 bases at V and 2 bases at J, with 10 bases in the middle. CDR3 sequence reads: CSVQGANYGYTF. CDR3 DNA: TGCAGCGTACAGGGCGCCAACTATGGCTACACCTTC.

This clonotype came up a few times. This chain connects TRBV5-1 to TRBJ2-3; D ambiguous. The CDR3 totals 15 residues. V was cut by 3 bases and J by 4 bases, with 15 bases left in between. Germline CDR1 SGHRS, CDR2 YFSETQ. The CDR3 nucleotides read TGCGCCAGCAGCTCCTGGCCACGGGTCCCAGATACGCAGTATTTT. It specifies CASSSWPRVPDTQYF.

This clonotype came up many times. The V and J genes are TRBV20-1 and TRBJ2-3; 11 bases agree with TRBD2. Germline V gene sequence: CDR1 DFQATT, CDR2 SNEGSKA (reference sequence). J was trimmed by 3 bases and V by 6 bases; bases with no gene match: 8. The CDR3 extends over 15 amino acids. The CDR3 DNA sequence: TGCAGTGCCTTAGCGGGGGGGACTTGGACAGATACGCAGTATTTT. Encoded protein: CSALAGGTWTDTQYF.

This clonotype has only a few counts. This rearrangement joins TRBV11-2 to TRBJ2-1; 13 nucleotides match TRBD2. The CDR3 has 19 amino acids. The germline CDR1 and CDR2 sequences are SGHAT and FQNNGV. Unmatched junction bases numbered 10, after V lost 5 bases and J lost 0 bases. In DNA form, the CDR3 reads TGTGCCAGCAGCCCGACCGGACTAGCGGGGGCAAGCTCCTACAATGAGCAGTTCTTC. Its translation: CASSPTGLAGASSYNEQFF.

For the CDR3, the DNA is TGTGCCATCAGTTTGGGACTAGCGGGGAACGAGCAGTACGTC. It translates to CAISLGLAGNEQYV. This chain connects TRBV10-3 to TRBJ2-7, with 13 bases aligning to TRBD2. CDR3 length: 14 residues. The ends lost 5 bases at V and 5 bases at J; junction bases unmatched: 3. Germline CDR1 is ENHRY and CDR2 is SYGVKD.